This entry features one TCR beta chain sequence. Antigen specificity is unknown. This table comes from immunoSEQ multiplex PCR, and its TCRdb copy is limited to in-frame clones, with some not included. The top ten hold 20% to 25% of the sample, which has more than 15,000 clones, about 76% seen once. ViraFEST expansion of antigen-specific CD4+ T cells with viral peptide pools preceded sequencing. Scientists isolated CD4+ T cells after a roughly nine-day culture period ended. This person's SARS-CoV-2 infection, confirmed by PCR, occurred between March and December 2020. Either the BNT162b2 or mRNA-1273 vaccine was given to participants in two doses. The sample originates from a study of vaccination effects on CD4 cells after COVID-19. Background on the study: The study sampled a few convalescent patients both early and late after vaccination. Post-vaccine sampling occurred a median 72 days after the second dose.

The CDR3 consists of 20 residues. Points from the study as a whole: Late post-vaccination, clones induced by infection and those induced by vaccine underwent marked clonal contraction. The post-vaccine spike-reactive clones of convalescents showed a predominance of new vaccine-induced clones.

The J gene is TRBJ1-1, the V gene TRBV12-2. TRBV12-2 is a known pseudogene. This clonotype was obtained from a human donor who had a prior SARS-CoV-2 infection. Sequences were derived from CD4+ T cells from PBMCs cultured with SARS-CoV-2 spike peptides, sampled after COVID-19 vaccination. CDR3 residues: CASRPQPVVEALKTKKQAFF. In DNA, the CDR3 is TGTGCAAGTCGCCCGCAACCCGTGGTGGAGGCATTAAAAACCAAAAAACAAGCTTTCTTT.